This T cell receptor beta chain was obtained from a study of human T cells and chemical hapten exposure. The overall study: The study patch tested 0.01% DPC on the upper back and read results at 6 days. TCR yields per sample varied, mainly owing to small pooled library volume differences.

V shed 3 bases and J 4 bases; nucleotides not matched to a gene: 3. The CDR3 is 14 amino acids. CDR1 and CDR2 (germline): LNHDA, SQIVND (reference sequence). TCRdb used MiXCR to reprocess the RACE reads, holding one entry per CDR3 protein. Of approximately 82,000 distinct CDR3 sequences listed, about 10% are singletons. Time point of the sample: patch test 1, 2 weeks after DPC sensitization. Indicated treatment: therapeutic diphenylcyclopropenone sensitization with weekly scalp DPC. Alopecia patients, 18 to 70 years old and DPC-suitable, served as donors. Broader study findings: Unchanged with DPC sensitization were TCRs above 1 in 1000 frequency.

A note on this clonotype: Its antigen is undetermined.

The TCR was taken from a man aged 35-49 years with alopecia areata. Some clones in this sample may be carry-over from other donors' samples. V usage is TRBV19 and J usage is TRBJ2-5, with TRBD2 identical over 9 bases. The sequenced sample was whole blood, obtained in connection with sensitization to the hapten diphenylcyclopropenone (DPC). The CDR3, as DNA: TGTGCCAGTAGTATGGGGACTAGCCCAGAGACCCAGTACTTC. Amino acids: CASSMGTSPETQYF.